This T cell receptor (beta chain) was recorded in a study of blood T cell repertoires in COVID-19. The wider study: The United States, Italy and Spain were the sources of the acute and convalescent COVID-19 samples. The analysed material was cDNA or gDNA that came from T cells, B-cell-depleted T cells, or PBMCs.

With V trimmed by 4 bases and J by 6 bases, 5 bases remained unmatched. CDR3 size: 13 residues. The V gene's germline CDR1 is SEHNR and CDR2 FQNEAQ (reference sequence). In the original workflow: Cell counts per sample came from amplifying reference gene primers. Method: immunoSEQ multiplex PCR; TCRdb's copy keeps in-frame clones and lacks some. V and J calls and clone size are those listed in that table; D and trimming were worked out from the DNA. The data show approximately 72,000 clones, with over 75% seen just once and around 30% held by the top ten. The sample comprised peripheral blood. The rearrangement uses TRBV7-9 and TRBJ1-2, with 7 bases aligning to TRBD1. This clonotype was sampled from a man aged 50-59 years with acute or convalescent COVID-19. CDR3 in amino acids: CASSSARGDGYTF. The CDR3 DNA follows: TGTGCCAGCAGCTCGGCCAGGGGGGATGGCTACACCTTC.